The clone carrying this T cell receptor beta chain has ten or more counts. The time point here: newly diagnosed GD, antithyroid drugs for less than 3 months. The authors made the TCR library using RNA they extracted from PBMCs. The data stem from a study of regulatory T cells in long-lasting Graves disease. The V gene's germline CDR1 is SGHRS and CDR2 YFSETQ. V dropped 0 bases and J dropped 8; count of bases not matched to a gene: 9. There are 17 residues in the CDR3. Library construction for TCR beta used iRepertoire HTBI primers and Arm-PCR of CDR3 regions. TCRdb processed the multiplex PCR reads anew with MiXCR; each CDR3 protein has one entry. The sample contains about 540,000 distinct CDR3 sequences, approximately 13% of which appear only once. The same data also went into a second study, on T cells in Graves' hyperthyroidism and ophthalmopathy.

The sample here was peripheral blood mononuclear cells (PBMCs), taken at new diagnosis, from a patient treated with antithyroid drugs. This TCR was recovered from a man younger than 45 with Graves disease. The chain uses TRBV5-1 and TRBJ2-1; 12 nucleotides line up with TRBD2. CDR3 DNA sequence: TGCGCCAGCAGCTTGGGGGTGTCGACTAGCGGGAGCGATGAGCAGTTCTTC. Its translation is CASSLGVSTSGSDEQFF.